Below, 6 T cell receptor beta chains from the same sample are listed, as sequenced in a study of T cell responses to AZD1222 COVID-19 vaccine. The protocol was immunoSEQ multiplex PCR, while the TCRdb copy is restricted to in-frame clones and leaves out a portion. The sample holds 110,000 to 150,000 clones, around 90% seen once. Sequenced here: peripheral blood, sampled 28 days after the second AZD1222 dose. The receptors originated from an adult who received the AZD1222 COVID-19 vaccine.

The V call is TRBV27, the J call TRBJ2-1, with D possibly TRBD1 on 6 matching bases. This CDR3 is built from 17 residues. V lost 0 bases to trimming and J lost 9 bases, with 21 bases between them. Per the germline V gene, CDR1 is MNHEY and CDR2 is SMNVEV (reference sequence). The CDR3 here is CASSLSGAGRFSGEQFF. The CDR3 DNA follows: TGTGCCAGCAGTTTATCGGGGGCAGGAAGGTTTTCGGGTGAGCAGTTCTTC.

CDR3 sequence (DNA): TGTGCCAGCAGCTTAGAGTTCAGCTCTGGAAACACCATATATTTT. Amino acid sequence: CASSLEFSSGNTIYF. J is TRBJ1-3 and V is TRBV7-9; D is uncertain. The CDR3 has 15 amino acids. Germline CDR1 is SEHNR and CDR2 is FQNEAQ (reference sequence). V was clipped by 1 base and J by 0 bases, with 7 bases between them.

The chain combines TRBV6-6 with TRBJ1-3; possible D gene TRBD1, 6 bases. This CDR3 is 16 amino acids long. Germline loops: CDR1 MNHNY, CDR2 SVGAGI (reference sequence). The V end was cut by 1 base, the J end by 1 base, with 11 bases between. This chain's CDR3 is CASSYFSGTSGNTIYF. The CDR3 DNA reads as TGTGCCAGCAGTTACTTCTCAGGGACATCTGGAAACACCATATATTTT.

A single count supports this clone. The chain combines TRBV6-6 with TRBJ1-2; no clear D. This CDR3 spans 12 amino acids. Germline V gene data show CDR1 as MNHNY and CDR2 as SVGAGI (reference sequence). Between the trimmed V and J ends, which lost 8 bases and 3 bases, there was a span of 10 bases. The CDR3 DNA reads as TGTGCCAGCTCCAGAGTCGACTATGGCTACACCTTC. This codes for CASSRVDYGYTF.

The V call is TRBV25-1, the J call TRBJ2-7; a weak D match, TRBD2 (7 bases). Between the trimmed V and J ends, which lost 2 bases and 5 bases, there was a span of 16 bases. Germline V lookup: CDR1 MGHDK, CDR2 SYGVNS. The CDR3 extends over 15 amino acids. The CDR3 loop is CASSEGGGGLNEQYF. CDR3 in DNA: TGTGCCAGCAGTGAAGGGGGAGGGGGGCTCAACGAGCAGTACTTC.

The V call is TRBV19, the J call TRBJ2-2, with 7 bases that match TRBD1. Germline assignment: CDR1 LNHDA and CDR2 SQIVND (reference sequence). V gave up 7 bases and J gave up 5 bases; unmatched junction bases: 13. The CDR3 runs to 16 residues. The CDR3 sequence is CASKIATGFQTGELFF. The CDR3 nucleotides are TGTGCCAGTAAAATTGCGACAGGGTTTCAAACCGGGGAGCTGTTTTTT.